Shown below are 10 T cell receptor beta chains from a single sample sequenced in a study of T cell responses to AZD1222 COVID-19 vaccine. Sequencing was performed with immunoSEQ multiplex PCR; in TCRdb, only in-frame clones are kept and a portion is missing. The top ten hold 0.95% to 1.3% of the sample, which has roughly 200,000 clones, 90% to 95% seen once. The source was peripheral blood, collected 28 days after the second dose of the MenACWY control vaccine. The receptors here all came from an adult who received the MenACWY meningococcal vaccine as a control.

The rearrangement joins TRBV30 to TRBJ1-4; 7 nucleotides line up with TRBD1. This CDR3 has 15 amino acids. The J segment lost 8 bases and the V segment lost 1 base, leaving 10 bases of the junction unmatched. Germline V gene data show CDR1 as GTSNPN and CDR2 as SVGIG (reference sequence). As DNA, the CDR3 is TGTGCCTGGAGTGGCCGCGGGACAGCACACGAAAAACTGTTTTTT. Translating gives CAWSGRGTAHEKLFF.

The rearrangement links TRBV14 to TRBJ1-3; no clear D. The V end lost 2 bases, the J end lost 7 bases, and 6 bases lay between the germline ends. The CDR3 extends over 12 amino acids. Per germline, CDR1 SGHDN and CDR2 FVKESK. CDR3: CASSQSGNTIYF. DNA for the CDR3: TGTGCCAGCAGCCAAAGCGGTAACACCATATATTTT.

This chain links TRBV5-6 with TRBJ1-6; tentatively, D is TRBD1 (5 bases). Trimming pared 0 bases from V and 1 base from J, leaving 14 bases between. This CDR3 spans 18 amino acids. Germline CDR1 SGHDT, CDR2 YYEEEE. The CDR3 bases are TGTGCCAGCAGCTTGGGGGGCAGGTCTTCATCCTATAATTCACCCCTCCACTTT. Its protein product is CASSLGGRSSSYNSPLHF.

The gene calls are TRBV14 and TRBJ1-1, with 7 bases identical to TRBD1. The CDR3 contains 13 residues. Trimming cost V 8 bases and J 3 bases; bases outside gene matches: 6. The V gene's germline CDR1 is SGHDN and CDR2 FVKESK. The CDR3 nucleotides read TGTGCCAGCGCGGAACAGGGGTACACTGAAGCTTTCTTT. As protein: CASAEQGYTEAFF.

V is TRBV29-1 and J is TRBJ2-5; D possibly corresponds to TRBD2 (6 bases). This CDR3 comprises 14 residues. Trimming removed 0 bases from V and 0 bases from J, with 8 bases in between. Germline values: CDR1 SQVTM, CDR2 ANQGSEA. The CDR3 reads CSVEDGLHQETQYF. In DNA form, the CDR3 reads TGCAGCGTTGAAGACGGACTACACCAAGAGACCCAGTACTTC.

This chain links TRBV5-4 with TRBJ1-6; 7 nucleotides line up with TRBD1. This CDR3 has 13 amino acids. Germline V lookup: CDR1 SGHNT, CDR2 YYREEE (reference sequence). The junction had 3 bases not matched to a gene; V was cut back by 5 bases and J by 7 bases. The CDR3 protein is CASSGQANSPLHF. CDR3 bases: TGTGCCAGCAGTGGACAGGCCAATTCACCCCTCCACTTT.

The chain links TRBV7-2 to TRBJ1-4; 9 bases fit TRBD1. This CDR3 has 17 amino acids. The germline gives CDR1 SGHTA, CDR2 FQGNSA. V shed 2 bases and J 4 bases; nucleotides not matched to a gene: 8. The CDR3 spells CASSLRGTGSGNEKLFF. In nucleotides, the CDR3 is TGTGCCAGCAGCTTAAGGGGGACAGGGTCTGGTAATGAAAAACTGTTTTTT.

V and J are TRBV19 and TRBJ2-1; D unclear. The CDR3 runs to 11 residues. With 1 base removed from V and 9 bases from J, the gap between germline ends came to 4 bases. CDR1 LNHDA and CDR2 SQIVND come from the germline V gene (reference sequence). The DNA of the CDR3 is TGTGCCAGTAGTATAGTCGGTGAGCAGTTCTTC. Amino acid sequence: CASSIVGEQFF.

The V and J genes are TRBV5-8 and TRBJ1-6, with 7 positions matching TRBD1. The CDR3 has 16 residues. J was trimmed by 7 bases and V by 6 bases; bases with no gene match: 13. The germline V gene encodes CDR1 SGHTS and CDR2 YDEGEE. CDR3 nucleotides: TGTGCCAGCACCCCGGGGGAAGGGGGCAGGAATTCACCCCTCCACTTT. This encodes CASTPGEGGRNSPLHF.

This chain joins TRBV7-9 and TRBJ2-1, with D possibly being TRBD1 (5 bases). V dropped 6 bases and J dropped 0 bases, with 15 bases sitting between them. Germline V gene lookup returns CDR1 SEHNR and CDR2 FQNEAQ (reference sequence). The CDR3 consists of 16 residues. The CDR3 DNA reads TGTGCCAGCAGTGGTCAGGGTGGAAGCTCCTACAATGAGCAGTTCTTC. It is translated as CASSGQGGSSYNEQFF. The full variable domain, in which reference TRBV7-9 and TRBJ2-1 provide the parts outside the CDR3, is DTGVSQNPRHKITKRGQNVTFRCDPISEHNRLYWYRQTLGQGPEFLTYFQNEAQLEKSRLLSDRFSAERPKGSFSTLEIQRTEQGDSAMYLCASSGQGGSSYNEQFFGPGTRLTVL.